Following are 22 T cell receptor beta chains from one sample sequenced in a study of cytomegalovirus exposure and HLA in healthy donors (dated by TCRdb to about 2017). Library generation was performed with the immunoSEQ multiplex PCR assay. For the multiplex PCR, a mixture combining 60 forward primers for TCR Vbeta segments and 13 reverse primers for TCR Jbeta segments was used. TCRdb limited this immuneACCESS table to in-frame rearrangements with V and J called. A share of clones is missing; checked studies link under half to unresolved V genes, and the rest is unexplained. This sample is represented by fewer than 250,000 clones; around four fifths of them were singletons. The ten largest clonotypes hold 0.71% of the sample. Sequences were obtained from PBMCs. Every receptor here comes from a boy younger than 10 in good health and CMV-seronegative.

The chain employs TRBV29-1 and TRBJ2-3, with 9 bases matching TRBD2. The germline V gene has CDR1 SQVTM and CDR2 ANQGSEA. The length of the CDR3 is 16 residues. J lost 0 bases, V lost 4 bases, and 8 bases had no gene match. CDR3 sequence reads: CSVAGTSIPSTDTQYF. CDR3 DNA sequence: TGCAGCGTTGCCGGGACTAGCATACCTAGCACAGATACGCAGTATTTT.

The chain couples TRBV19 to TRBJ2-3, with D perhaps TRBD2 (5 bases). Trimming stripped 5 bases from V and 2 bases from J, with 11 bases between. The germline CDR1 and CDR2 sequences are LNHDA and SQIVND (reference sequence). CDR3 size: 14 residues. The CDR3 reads CASSSGRDTDTQYF. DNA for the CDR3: TGTGCCAGTAGTTCAGGTCGGGACACAGATACGCAGTATTTT.

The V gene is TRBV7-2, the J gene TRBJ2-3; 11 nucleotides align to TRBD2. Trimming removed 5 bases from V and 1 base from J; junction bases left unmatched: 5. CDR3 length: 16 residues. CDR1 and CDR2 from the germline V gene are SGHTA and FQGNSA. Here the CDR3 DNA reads TGTGCCAGCAGCCCTACTAGCGGGAGACGCACAGATACGCAGTATTTT. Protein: CASSPTSGRRTDTQYF. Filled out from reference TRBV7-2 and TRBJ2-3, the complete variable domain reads GAGVSQSPSNKVTEKGKDVELRCDPISGHTALYWYRQSLGQGLEFLIYFQGNSAPDKSGLPSDRFSAERTGGSVSTLTIQRTQQEDSAVYLCASSPTSGRRTDTQYFGPGTRLTVL.

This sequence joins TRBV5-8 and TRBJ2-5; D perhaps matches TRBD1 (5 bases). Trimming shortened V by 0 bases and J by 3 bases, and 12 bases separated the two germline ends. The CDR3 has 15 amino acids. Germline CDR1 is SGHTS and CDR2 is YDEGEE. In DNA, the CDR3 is TGTGCCAGCAGCTTGGGGTCAGGGATAGAAGAGACCCAGTACTTC. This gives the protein CASSLGSGIEETQYF.

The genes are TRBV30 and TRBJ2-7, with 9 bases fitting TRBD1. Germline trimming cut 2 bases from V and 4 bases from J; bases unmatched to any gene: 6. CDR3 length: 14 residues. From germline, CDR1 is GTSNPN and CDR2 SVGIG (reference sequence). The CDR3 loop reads CAWSKDRGVYEQYF. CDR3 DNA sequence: TGTGCCTGGAGTAAAGACAGGGGGGTGTACGAGCAGTACTTC.

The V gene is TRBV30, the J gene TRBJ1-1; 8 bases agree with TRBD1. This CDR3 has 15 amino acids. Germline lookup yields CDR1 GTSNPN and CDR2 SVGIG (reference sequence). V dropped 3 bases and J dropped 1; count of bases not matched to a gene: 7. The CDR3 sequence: CAWSPGTGQNTEAFF. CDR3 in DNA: TGTGCCTGGAGCCCAGGGACAGGACAGAACACTGAAGCTTTCTTT.

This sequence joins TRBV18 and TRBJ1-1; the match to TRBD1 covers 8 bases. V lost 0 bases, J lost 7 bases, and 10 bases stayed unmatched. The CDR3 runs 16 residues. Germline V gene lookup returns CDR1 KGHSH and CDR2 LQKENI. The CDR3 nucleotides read TGTGCCAGCTCACCACCGGGACAGGTAGCAGGCCGTGAAGCTTTCTTT. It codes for CASSPPGQVAGREAFF.

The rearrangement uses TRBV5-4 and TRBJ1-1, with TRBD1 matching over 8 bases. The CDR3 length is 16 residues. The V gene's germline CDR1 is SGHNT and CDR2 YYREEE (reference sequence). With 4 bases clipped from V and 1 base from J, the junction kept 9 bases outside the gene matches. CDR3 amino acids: CASSPTGGVGNTEAFF. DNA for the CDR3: TGTGCCAGCAGCCCAACAGGGGGAGTAGGGAACACTGAAGCTTTCTTT.

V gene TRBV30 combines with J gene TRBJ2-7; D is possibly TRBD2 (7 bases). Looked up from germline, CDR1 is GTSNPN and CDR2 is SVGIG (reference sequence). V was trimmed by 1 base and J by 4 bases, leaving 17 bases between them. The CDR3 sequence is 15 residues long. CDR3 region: CAWSGGGPSSYEQYF. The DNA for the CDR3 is TGTGCCTGGAGTGGGGGGGGCCCAAGTTCGTACGAGCAGTACTTC. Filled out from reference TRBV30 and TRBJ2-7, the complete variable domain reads SQTIHQWPATLVQPVGSPLSLECTVEGTSNPNLYWYRQAAGRGLQLLFYSVGIGQISSEVPQNLSASRPQDRQFILSSKKLLLSDSGFYLCAWSGGGPSSYEQYFGPGTRLTVT.

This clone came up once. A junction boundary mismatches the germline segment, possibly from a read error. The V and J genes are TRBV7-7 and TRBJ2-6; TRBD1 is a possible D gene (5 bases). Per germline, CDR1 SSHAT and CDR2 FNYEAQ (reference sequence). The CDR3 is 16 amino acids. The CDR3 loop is CASSPRQFSGANVLTF. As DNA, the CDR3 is TGTGCTAGCAGCCCTCGACAGTTCTCTGGGGCCAACGTCCTGACTTTC.

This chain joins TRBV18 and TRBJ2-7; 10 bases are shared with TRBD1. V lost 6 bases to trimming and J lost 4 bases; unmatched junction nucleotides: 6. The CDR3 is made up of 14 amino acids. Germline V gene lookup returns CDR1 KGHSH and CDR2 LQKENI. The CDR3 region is CASSPDRGGYEQYF. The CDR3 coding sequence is TGTGCCAGCTCCCCGGACAGGGGGGGTTACGAGCAGTACTTC. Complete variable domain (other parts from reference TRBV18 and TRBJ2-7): NAGVMQNPRHLVRRRGQEARLRCSPMKGHSHVYWYRQLPEEGLKFMVYLQKENIIDESGMPKERFSAEFPKEGPSILRIQQVVRGDSAAYFCASSPDRGGYEQYFGPGTRLTVT.

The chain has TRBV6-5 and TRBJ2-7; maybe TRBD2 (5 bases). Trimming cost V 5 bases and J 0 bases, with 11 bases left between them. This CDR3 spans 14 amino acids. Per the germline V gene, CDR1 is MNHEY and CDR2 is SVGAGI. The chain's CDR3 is CASSAFGVSYEQYF. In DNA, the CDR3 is TGTGCCAGCAGTGCGTTCGGGGTCTCCTACGAGCAGTACTTC.

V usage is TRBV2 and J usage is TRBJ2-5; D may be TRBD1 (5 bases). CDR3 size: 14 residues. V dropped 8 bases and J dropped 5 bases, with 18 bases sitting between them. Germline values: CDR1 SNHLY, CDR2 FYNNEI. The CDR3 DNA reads TGTGCCAGCCGGAGTGAAGGGGTGGGGGAGACCCAGTACTTC. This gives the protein CASRSEGVGETQYF. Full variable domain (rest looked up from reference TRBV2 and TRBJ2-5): EPEVTQTPSHQVTQMGQEVILRCVPISNHLYFYWYRQILGQKVEFLVSFYNNEISEKSEIFDDQFSVERPDGSNFTLKIRSTKLEDSAMYFCASRSEGVGETQYFGPGTRLLVL.

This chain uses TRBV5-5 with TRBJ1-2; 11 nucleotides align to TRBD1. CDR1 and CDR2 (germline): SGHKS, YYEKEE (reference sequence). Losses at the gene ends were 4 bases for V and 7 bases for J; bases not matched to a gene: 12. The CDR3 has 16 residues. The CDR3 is CASSPTRGQGAFGYTF. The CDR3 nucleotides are TGTGCCAGCAGCCCCACCCGAGGACAGGGGGCGTTTGGCTACACCTTC.

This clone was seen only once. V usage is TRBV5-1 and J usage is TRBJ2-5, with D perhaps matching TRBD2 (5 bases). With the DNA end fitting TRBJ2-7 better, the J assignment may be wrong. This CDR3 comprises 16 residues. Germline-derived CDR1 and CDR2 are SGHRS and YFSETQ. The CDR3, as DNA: TGCGCCAGCAGCTTCGTCGGCGGGTTTACCTCCTACGAGCAGTACTTC. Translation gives CASSFVGGFTSYEQYF.

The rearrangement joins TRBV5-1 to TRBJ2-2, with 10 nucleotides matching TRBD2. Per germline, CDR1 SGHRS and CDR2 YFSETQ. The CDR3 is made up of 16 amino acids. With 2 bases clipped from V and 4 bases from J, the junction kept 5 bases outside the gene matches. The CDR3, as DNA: TGCGCCAGCAGCTTCAGGACTAGCGGACTCACCGGGGAGCTGTTTTTT. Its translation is CASSFRTSGLTGELFF.

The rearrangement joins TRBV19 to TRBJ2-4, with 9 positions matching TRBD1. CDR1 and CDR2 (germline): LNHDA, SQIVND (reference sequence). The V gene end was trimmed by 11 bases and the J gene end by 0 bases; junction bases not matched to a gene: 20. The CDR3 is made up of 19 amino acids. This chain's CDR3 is CAGSPDRGHCELAKNIQYF. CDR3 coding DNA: TGTGCCGGATCCCCGGACAGGGGACACTGCGAGCTAGCCAAAAACATTCAGTACTTC.

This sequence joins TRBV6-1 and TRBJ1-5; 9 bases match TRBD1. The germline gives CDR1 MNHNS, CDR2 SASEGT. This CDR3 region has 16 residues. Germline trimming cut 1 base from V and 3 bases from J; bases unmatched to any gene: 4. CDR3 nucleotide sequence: TGTGCCAGCAGTGAAGAACGGACAGGGGCCAATCAGCCCCAGCATTTT. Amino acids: CASSEERTGANQPQHF.

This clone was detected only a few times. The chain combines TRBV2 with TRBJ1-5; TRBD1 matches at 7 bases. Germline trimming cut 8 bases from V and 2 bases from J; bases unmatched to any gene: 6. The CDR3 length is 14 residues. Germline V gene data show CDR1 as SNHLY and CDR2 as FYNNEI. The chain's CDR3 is CASGLDRGNQPQHF. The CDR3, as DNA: TGTGCCAGCGGACTTGACAGGGGCAATCAGCCCCAGCATTTT.

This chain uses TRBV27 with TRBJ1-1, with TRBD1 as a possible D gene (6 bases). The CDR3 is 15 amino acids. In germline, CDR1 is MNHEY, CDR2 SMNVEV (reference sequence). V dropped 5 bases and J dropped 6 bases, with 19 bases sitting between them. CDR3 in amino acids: CASSPYSDRIAEAFF. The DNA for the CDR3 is TGTGCCAGCAGTCCATACTCGGACAGAATCGCTGAAGCTTTCTTT.

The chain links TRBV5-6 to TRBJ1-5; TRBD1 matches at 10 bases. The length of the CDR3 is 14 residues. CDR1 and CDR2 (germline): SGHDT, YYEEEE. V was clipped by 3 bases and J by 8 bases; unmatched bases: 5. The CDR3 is CASSYRDRGEPQHF. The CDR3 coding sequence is TGTGCCAGCAGCTACCGGGACAGGGGTGAGCCCCAGCATTTT.

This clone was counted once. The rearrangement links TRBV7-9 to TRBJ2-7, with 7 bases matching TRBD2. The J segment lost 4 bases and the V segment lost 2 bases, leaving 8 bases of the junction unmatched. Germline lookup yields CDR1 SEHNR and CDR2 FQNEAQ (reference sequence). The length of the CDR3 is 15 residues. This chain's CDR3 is CASSLPTLAVYEQYF. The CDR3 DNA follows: TGTGCCAGCAGCTTACCCACGCTAGCGGTATACGAGCAGTACTTC.